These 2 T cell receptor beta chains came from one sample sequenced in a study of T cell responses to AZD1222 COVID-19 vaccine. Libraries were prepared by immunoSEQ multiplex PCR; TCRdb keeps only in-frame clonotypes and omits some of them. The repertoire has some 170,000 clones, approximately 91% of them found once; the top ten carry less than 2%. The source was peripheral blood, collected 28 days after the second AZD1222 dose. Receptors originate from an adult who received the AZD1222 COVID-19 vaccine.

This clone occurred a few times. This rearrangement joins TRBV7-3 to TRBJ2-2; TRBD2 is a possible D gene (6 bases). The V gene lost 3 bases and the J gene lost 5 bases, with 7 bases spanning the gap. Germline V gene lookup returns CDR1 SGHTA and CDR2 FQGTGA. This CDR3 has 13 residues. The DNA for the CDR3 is TGTGCCAGCAGCTTGGAGGGTACCGGGGAGCTGTTTTTT. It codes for CASSLEGTGELFF.

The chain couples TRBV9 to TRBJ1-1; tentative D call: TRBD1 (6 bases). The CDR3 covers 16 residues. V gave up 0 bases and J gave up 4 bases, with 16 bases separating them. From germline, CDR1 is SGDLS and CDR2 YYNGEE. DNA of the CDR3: TGTGCCAGCAGCGTAGAGGAAGGGGGTTGGGGCACTGAAGCTTTCTTT. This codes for CASSVEEGGWGTEAFF.